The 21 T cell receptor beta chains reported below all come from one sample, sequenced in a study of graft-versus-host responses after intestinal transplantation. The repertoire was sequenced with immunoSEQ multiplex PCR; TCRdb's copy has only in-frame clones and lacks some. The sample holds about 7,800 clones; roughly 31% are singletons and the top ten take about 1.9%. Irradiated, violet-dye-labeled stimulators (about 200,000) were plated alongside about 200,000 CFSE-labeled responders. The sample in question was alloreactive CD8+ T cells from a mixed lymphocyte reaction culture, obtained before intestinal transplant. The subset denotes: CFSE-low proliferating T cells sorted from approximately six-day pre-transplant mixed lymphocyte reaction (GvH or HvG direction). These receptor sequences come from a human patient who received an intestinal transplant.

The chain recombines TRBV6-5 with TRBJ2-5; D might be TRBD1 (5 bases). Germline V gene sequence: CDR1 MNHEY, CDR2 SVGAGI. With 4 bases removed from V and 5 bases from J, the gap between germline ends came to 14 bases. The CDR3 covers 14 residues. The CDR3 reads CASSFAREIETQYF. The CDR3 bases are TGTGCCAGCAGTTTCGCCAGGGAAATTGAGACCCAGTACTTC.

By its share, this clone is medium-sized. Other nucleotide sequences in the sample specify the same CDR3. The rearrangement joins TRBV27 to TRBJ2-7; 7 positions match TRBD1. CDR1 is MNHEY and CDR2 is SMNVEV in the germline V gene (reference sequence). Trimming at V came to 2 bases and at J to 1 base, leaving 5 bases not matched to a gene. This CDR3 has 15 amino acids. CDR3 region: CASSLAGTASYEQYF. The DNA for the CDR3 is TGTGCCAGCAGTTTAGCCGGGACAGCATCCTACGAGCAGTACTTC.

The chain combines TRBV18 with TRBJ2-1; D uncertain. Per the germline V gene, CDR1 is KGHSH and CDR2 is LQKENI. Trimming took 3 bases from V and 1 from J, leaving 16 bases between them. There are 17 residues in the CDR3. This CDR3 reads CASSPRLVRWSYNEQFF. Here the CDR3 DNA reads TGTGCCAGCTCACCCCGCTTAGTCCGTTGGTCCTACAATGAGCAGTTCTTC.

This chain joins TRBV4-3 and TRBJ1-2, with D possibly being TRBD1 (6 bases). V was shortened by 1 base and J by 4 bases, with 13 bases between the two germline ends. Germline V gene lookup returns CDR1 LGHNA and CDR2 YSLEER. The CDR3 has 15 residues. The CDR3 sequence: CASSQAFRQAYGYTF. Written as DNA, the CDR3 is TGCGCCAGCAGCCAAGCTTTTAGACAGGCCTATGGCTACACCTTC.

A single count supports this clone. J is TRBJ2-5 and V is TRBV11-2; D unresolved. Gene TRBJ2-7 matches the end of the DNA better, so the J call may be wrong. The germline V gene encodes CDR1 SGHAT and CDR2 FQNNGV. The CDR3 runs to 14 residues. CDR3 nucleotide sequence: TGTGCCAGCACCTCCCGTCCGGGTGACTACGAGCAGTACTTC. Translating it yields CASTSRPGDYEQYF.

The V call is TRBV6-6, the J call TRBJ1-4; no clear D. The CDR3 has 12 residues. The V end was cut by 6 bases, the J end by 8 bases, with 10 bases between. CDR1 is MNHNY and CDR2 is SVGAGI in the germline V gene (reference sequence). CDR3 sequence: CASSRLGEKLFF. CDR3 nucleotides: TGTGCCAGCAGCCGACTAGGGGAAAAACTGTTTTTT.

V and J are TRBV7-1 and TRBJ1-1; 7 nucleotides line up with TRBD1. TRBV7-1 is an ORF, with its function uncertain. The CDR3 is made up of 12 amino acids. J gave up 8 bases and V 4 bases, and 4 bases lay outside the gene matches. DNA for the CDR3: TGTGCCAGCAGCTATACGACAGGGGAAGCTTTCTTT. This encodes CASSYTTGEAFF.

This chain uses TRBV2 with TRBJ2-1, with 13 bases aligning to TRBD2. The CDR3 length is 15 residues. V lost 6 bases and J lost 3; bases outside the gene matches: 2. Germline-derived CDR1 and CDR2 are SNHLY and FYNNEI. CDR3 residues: CASRGTSGIYNEQFF. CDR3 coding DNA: TGTGCCAGCAGAGGGACTAGCGGGATCTACAATGAGCAGTTCTTC.

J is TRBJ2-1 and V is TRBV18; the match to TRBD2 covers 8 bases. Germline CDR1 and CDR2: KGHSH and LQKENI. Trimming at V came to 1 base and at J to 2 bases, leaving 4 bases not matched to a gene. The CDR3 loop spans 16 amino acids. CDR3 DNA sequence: TGTGCCAGCTCACCACGGAGCGGGGGCGCCTACAATGAGCAGTTCTTC. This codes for CASSPRSGGAYNEQFF.

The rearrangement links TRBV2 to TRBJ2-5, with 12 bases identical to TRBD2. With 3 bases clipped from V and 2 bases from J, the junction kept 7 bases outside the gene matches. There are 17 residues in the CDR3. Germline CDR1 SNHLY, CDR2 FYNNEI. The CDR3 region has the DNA TGTGCCAGCAGTGATAGCCTAGCGGGAGGGGTTCAAGAGACCCAGTACTTC. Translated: CASSDSLAGGVQETQYF.

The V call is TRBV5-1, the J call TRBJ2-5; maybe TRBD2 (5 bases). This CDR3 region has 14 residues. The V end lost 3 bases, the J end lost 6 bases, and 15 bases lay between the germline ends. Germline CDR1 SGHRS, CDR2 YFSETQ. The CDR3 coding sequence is TGCGCCAGCAGCTGGCGGGTCCGGTCCAAGACCCAGTACTTC. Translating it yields CASSWRVRSKTQYF.

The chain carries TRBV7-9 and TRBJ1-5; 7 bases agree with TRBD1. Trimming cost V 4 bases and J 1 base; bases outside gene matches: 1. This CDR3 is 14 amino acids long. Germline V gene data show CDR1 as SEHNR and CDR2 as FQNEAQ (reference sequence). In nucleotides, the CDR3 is TGTGCCAGCAGCTCAGGGGGAAGCAATCAGCCCCAGCATTTT. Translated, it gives CASSSGGSNQPQHF.

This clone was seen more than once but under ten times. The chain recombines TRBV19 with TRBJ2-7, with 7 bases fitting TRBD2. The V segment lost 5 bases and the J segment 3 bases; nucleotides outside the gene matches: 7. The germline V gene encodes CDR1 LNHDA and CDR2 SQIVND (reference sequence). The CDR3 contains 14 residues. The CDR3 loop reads CASSAASGLYEQYF. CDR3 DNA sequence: TGTGCCAGTAGTGCGGCTAGCGGACTCTACGAGCAGTACTTC.

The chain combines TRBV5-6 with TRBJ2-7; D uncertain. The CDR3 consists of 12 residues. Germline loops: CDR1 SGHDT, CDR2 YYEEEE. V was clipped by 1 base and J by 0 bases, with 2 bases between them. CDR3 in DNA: TGTGCCAGCAGCTTGCGCTCCTACGAGCAGTACTTC. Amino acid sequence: CASSLRSYEQYF.

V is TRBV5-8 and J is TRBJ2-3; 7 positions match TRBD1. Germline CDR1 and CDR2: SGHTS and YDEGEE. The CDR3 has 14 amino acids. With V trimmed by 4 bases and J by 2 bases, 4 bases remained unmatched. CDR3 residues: CASSRGQFTDTQYF. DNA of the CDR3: TGTGCCAGCAGCCGGGGACAGTTCACAGATACGCAGTATTTT.

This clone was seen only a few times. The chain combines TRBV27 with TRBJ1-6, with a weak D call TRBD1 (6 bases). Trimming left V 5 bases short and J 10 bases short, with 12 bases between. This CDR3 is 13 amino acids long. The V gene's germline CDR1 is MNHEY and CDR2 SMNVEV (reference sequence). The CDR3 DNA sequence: TGTGCCAGCAGTAGGACAGAAGTATCACCCCTCCACTTT. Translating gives CASSRTEVSPLHF.

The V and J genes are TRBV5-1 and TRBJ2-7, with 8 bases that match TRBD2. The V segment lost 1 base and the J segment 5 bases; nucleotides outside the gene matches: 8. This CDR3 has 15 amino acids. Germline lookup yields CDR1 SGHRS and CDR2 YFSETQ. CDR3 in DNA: TGCGCCAGCAGCTTGAACAGCGGGAGTATCAACGAGCAGTACTTC. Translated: CASSLNSGSINEQYF.

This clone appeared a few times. The CDR3 coding sequence is TGTGCCAGCAGTTACTCGTGGTCAGGTCAAGAGACCCAGTACTTC. Translated: CASSYSWSGQETQYF. V and J are TRBV6-5 and TRBJ2-5, with D unclear. Trimming shortened V by 0 bases and J by 2 bases, and 10 bases separated the two germline ends. CDR1 MNHEY and CDR2 SVGAGI come from the germline V gene. The CDR3 spans 15 residues.

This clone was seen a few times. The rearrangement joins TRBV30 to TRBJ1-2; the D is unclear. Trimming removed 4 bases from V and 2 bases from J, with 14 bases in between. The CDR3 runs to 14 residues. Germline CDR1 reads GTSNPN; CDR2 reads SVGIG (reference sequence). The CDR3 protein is CAWMMGNSNYGYTF. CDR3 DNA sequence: TGTGCCTGGATGATGGGCAACTCCAACTATGGCTACACCTTC.

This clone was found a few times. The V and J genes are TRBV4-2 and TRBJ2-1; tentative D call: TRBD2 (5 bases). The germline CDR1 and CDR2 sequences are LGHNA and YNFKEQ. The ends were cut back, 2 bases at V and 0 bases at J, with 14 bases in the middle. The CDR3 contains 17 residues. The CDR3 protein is CASSQKPLEGSYNEQFF. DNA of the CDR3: TGTGCCAGCAGCCAAAAACCCCTCGAGGGCTCCTACAATGAGCAGTTCTTC.

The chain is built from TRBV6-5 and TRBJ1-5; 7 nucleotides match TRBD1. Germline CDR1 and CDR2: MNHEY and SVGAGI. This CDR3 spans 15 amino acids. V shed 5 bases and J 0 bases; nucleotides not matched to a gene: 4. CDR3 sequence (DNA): TGTGCCAGCAGTAGGACAGGTTATAGCAATCAGCCCCAGCATTTT. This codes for CASSRTGYSNQPQHF.